This is a list of T cell receptor beta chains from one sample in a study of blood T cell repertoires in COVID-19. Libraries were prepared by immunoSEQ multiplex PCR; TCRdb keeps only in-frame clonotypes and omits some of them. This table has about 130,000 clones, roughly 80% appearing once. Sequencing input: peripheral blood. The receptors stem from a woman of 80 years or more with acute or convalescent COVID-19. Each CDR3 is given with its conserved first and last residue. Size is omitted from some rows. Given values are once, few, many or a class for expanded clones.

clone_size j_call v_call cdr3_aa
. TRBJ1-2 TRBV6-5 CASSGDRAVYGYTF
. TRBJ1-2 TRBV7-9 CASSVPLVGYTF
. TRBJ2-2 TRBV5-1 CASSFPQGTGELFF
once TRBJ2-7 TRBV7-2 CASSKNRAGGYEQYF
. TRBJ2-1 TRBV7-9 CASSYPGTGFNEQFF
. TRBJ2-7 TRBV27 CASSSPLGGSYEQYF
. TRBJ1-4 TRBV7-2 CASSLVREEKLFF
. TRBJ2-1 TRBV24-1 CATSDRTGHDNEQFF
. TRBJ1-4 TRBV2 CASSETGEKLFF
. TRBJ1-3 TRBV6-5 CASSRDRSSGNTIYF
once TRBJ1-2 TRBV5-8 CASRSRQGPSYNYGYTF
. TRBJ1-3 TRBV9 CASSVTGGAGNTIYF
. TRBJ2-7 TRBV4-1 CASSQAQAGGYTYEQYF
. TRBJ1-2 TRBV1 CTSSRSRGHGYTF
few TRBJ2-3 TRBV5-6 CASSFRQSTDTQYF
. TRBJ2-3 TRBV12-5 CASGPGLAGLTDTQYF
. TRBJ1-2 TRBV6-1 CASSDRDRASGYTF
. TRBJ2-5 TRBV11-2 CASSSTGGHQETQYF
. TRBJ2-7 TRBV2 CASSPTGGYEQYF
. TRBJ2-3 TRBV7-8 CASRQGVGTDTQYF
. TRBJ1-5 TRBV27 CASSPPGSLNQPQHF
. TRBJ2-7 TRBV5-8 CASRQAGGSYEQYF
. TRBJ2-3 TRBV7-2 CASSSRSQRGGFTDTQYF
. TRBJ1-1 TRBV4-1 CASSLVDSPTMNTEAFF
. TRBJ1-4 TRBV2 CASTTGVNEKLFF
once TRBJ1-5 TRBV6-6 CASSYSPPLTGQPQHF
. TRBJ2-1 TRBV19 CASSKDRGLDEQFF
few TRBJ1-1 TRBV27 CASSQLPGNRGTEAFF
. TRBJ1-6 TRBV5-4 CASSLWGGSYNSPLHF
. TRBJ2-2 TRBV2 CASSEQGQLNTGELFF
. TRBJ2-7 TRBV2 CASRESYEQYF
few TRBJ1-2 TRBV5-1 CASSLGTGPGGYTF